This paragraph covers one TCR beta chain sequence. TCRdb's table, derived via immunoSEQ multiplex PCR, lists solely in-frame clones and lacks some. The sample gives some 82,000 clones, approximately 89% of which show up once; over 15% is in the top ten. The sample comes from a study of control samples from healthy donors and cancer patients. The germline V gene has CDR1 LGHNA and CDR2 YSLEER. Trimming removed 0 bases from V and 1 base from J, with 9 bases in between. This CDR3 is built from 16 residues. The specimen was blood. The chain carries TRBV4-3 and TRBJ2-2, with D possibly being TRBD1 or TRBD2 (6 bases each). The source of this sequence is a man over 45 in good health. This CDR3 reads CASSQEGGLNTGELFF. The CDR3 DNA sequence: TGCGCCAGCAGCCAAGAAGGGGGGCTGAACACCGGGGAGCTGTTTTTT.